Following are 14 T cell receptor beta chains from one sample sequenced in a study of control samples from healthy donors and cancer patients. TCRdb's table, derived via immunoSEQ multiplex PCR, lists solely in-frame clones and lacks some. The data hold about 270,000 clones, with approximately 80% observed a single time. Material: PBMCs. Every receptor here comes from a woman aged 55-70 years with lung cancer.

This chain joins TRBV11-2 and TRBJ2-6; D is unresolved. The CDR3 totals 18 residues. V was cut by 1 base and J by 0 bases, with 13 bases left in between. CDR1 SGHAT and CDR2 FQNNGV come from the germline V gene. The chain's CDR3 is CASSLGTASHSGANVLTF. The CDR3 region has the DNA TGTGCCAGCAGCTTAGGTACAGCGTCCCACTCTGGGGCCAACGTCCTGACTTTC. Looking up the rest from reference TRBV11-2 and TRBJ2-6 gives the full variable domain: EAGVAQSPRYKIIEKRQSVAFWCNPISGHATLYWYQQILGQGPKLLIQFQNNGVVDDSQLPKDRFSAERLKGVDSTLKIQPAKLEDSAVYLCASSLGTASHSGANVLTFGAGSRLTVL.

The chain employs TRBV2 and TRBJ1-2; 10 bases map to TRBD1. The ends lost 4 bases at V and 8 bases at J; junction bases unmatched: 1. Per the germline V gene, CDR1 is SNHLY and CDR2 is FYNNEI. The CDR3 spans 12 residues. The CDR3 here is CASSVDRGGYTF. In DNA, the CDR3 is TGTGCCAGCAGTGTGGACAGGGGGGGCTACACCTTC.

The V and J genes are TRBV9 and TRBJ2-7; D perhaps matches TRBD1 (5 bases). The CDR3 is made up of 14 amino acids. Deletions cut 4 bases from V and 2 bases from J, with 13 bases between. Germline assignment: CDR1 SGDLS and CDR2 YYNGEE. CDR3 amino acids: CASSTTQGPYEQYF. In nucleotides, the CDR3 is TGTGCCAGCAGCACAACCCAGGGTCCCTACGAGCAGTACTTC.

This chain connects TRBV28 to TRBJ1-6; no reliable D call. V was trimmed by 3 bases and J by 2 bases, leaving 8 bases between them. This CDR3 spans 15 amino acids. Germline lookup yields CDR1 MDHEN and CDR2 SYDVKM. Here the CDR3 reads CASSFERAYNSPLHF. The CDR3 DNA follows: TGTGCCAGCAGTTTCGAACGGGCCTATAATTCACCCCTCCACTTT.

The chain has TRBV19 and TRBJ2-7; the match to TRBD1 covers 9 bases. This CDR3 has 16 residues. The ends lost 5 bases at V and 2 bases at J; junction bases unmatched: 10. Per germline, CDR1 LNHDA and CDR2 SQIVND (reference sequence). The CDR3 DNA reads as TGTGCCAGTAGTCTACGCCCGGGACAGGGTCCCTACGAGCAGTACTTC. Translated: CASSLRPGQGPYEQYF.

The gene calls are TRBV5-4 and TRBJ1-2; TRBD1 is a possible D gene (5 bases). V lost 4 bases to trimming and J lost 7 bases, with 17 bases between them. The CDR3 totals 14 residues. CDR1 and CDR2 (germline): SGHNT, YYREEE (reference sequence). The CDR3 reads CASSPRDESFGYTF. The CDR3 bases are TGTGCCAGCAGCCCCCGGGACGAGAGTTTTGGCTACACCTTC. Looking up the rest from reference TRBV5-4 and TRBJ1-2 gives the full variable domain: ETGVTQSPTHLIKTRGQQVTLRCSSQSGHNTVSWYQQALGQGPQFIFQYYREEENGRGNFPPRFSGLQFPNYSSELNVNALELDDSALYLCASSPRDESFGYTFGSGTRLTVV.

This clone was seen more than once but under ten times. The rearrangement uses TRBV2 and TRBJ2-3; D may be TRBD1 or TRBD2 (6 bases each). The V end lost 7 bases, the J end lost 3 bases, and 14 bases lay between the germline ends. Germline V gene sequence: CDR1 SNHLY, CDR2 FYNNEI. CDR3 length: 14 residues. The CDR3: CASKNPGATDTQYF. In DNA form, the CDR3 reads TGTGCCAGCAAGAACCCGGGGGCGACAGATACGCAGTATTTT.

The table lists this clone with a count of one. This chain links TRBV19 with TRBJ1-2; D call uncertain. The germline CDR1 and CDR2 sequences are LNHDA and SQIVND (reference sequence). The CDR3 spans 11 residues. V was pared by 3 bases and J by 10 bases, with 9 bases between. For the CDR3, the DNA is TGTGCCAGTAGTATGGCCGGTCTCTACACCTTC. The encoded protein is CASSMAGLYTF.

CDR3 sequence reads: CASSETNTGELFF. DNA of the CDR3: TGTGCCAGCAGTGAAACGAACACCGGGGAGCTGTTTTTT. This rearrangement joins TRBV6-1 to TRBJ2-2; no clear D. The V end lost 2 bases, the J end lost 0 bases, and 1 base lay between the germline ends. The CDR3 is 13 residues long. Germline V gives CDR1 MNHNS, CDR2 SASEGT.

This clone was recorded once. This chain joins TRBV9 and TRBJ1-2; D might be TRBD1 (6 bases). Trimming pared 0 bases from V and 3 bases from J, leaving 12 bases between. This CDR3 contains 15 residues. CDR1 and CDR2 (germline): SGDLS, YYNGEE. The CDR3 sequence: CASSVAGTPDYGYTF. As DNA, the CDR3 is TGTGCCAGCAGCGTAGCGGGGACACCCGACTATGGCTACACCTTC.

The V and J genes are TRBV30 and TRBJ2-1; 8 bases are a match to TRBD2. Germline V CDR1 and CDR2: GTSNPN, SVGIG (reference sequence). The CDR3 length is 13 residues. Unmatched junction bases numbered 6, after V lost 1 base and J lost 10 bases. CDR3 DNA: TGTGCCTGGAGTGGTGCGGGAGGACCCGAGCAGTTCTTC. Translated: CAWSGAGGPEQFF.

V and J are TRBV27 and TRBJ2-1, with 7 positions matching TRBD1. The CDR3 is 15 residues long. Germline V gene sequence: CDR1 MNHEY, CDR2 SMNVEV (reference sequence). V lost 6 bases, J lost 8 bases, and 13 bases stayed unmatched. Here the CDR3 reads CASRLTGTVGHEQFF. For the CDR3, the DNA is TGTGCCAGCAGGCTCACCGGGACAGTTGGCCATGAGCAGTTCTTC.

This sequence joins TRBV15 and TRBJ1-6; unclear D gene. The V end was cut by 2 bases, the J end by 5 bases, with 13 bases between. The length of the CDR3 is 16 residues. CDR1 is LNHNV, CDR2 YYDKDF, per germline (reference sequence). CDR3 DNA: TGTGCCACCAGCAGACCAACCGGAAGAAATAATTCACCCCTCCACTTT. Residues: CATSRPTGRNNSPLHF.

The rearrangement joins TRBV6-5 to TRBJ1-1, with unresolved D. The CDR3 runs 15 residues. V dropped 11 bases and J dropped 0 bases, with 19 bases sitting between them. Germline CDR1 is MNHEY and CDR2 is SVGAGI. The CDR3 here is CAALSHQVMNTEAFF. As DNA, the CDR3 is TGTGCCGCACTCTCACATCAGGTCATGAACACTGAAGCTTTCTTT.